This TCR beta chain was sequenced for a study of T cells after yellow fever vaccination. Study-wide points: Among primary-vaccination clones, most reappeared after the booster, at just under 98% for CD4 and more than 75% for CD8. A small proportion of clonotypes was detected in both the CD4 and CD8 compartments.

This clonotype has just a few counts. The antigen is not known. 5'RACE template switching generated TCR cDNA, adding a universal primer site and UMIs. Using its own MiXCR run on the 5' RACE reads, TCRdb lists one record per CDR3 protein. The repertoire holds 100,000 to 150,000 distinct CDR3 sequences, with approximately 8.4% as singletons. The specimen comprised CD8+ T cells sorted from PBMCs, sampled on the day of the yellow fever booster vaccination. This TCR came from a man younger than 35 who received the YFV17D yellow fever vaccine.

The CDR3 loop is CASSQRPDRQGYTF. The CDR3, as DNA: TGCGCCAGCAGCCAACGTCCGGACAGGCAGGGCTACACCTTC. The chain recombines TRBV4-1 with TRBJ1-2, with 7 bases identical to TRBD1. This CDR3 spans 14 amino acids. The germline gives CDR1 MGHRA, CDR2 YSYEKL. With 2 bases clipped from V and 8 bases from J, the junction kept 8 bases outside the gene matches.